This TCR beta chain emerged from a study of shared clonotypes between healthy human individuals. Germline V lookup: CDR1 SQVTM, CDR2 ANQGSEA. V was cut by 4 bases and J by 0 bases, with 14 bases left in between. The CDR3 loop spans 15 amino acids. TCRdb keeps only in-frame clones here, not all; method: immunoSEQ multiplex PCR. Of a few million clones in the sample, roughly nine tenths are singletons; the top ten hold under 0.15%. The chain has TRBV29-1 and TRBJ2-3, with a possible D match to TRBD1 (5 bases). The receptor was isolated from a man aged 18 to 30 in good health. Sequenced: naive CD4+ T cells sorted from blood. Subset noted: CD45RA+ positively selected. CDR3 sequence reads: CSVGRGRASTDTQYF. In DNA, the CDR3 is TGCAGCGTTGGTCGCGGCAGGGCTAGCACAGATACGCAGTATTTT.